The 18 T cell receptor beta chains below come from one sample, sequenced in a study of T cell responses to AZD1222 COVID-19 vaccine. TCRdb's table, derived via immunoSEQ multiplex PCR, lists solely in-frame clones and lacks some. This sample has 100,000 to 150,000 clones, with more than 70% found just once. Material: peripheral blood, obtained on day 0 of AZD1222 vaccination. The source of these receptors is an adult in good health.

J is TRBJ2-3 and V is TRBV5-1, with TRBD2 matching over 10 bases. With V trimmed by 0 bases and J by 6 bases, 7 bases remained unmatched. CDR3 length: 16 amino acids. From germline, CDR1 is SGHRS and CDR2 YFSETQ. CDR3 loop: CASSLGLAGDVDTQYF. CDR3 in DNA: TGCGCCAGCAGCTTGGGTCTAGCGGGGGATGTGGATACGCAGTATTTT.

This clone showed up just once. The chain uses TRBV2 and TRBJ2-2; 15 bases match TRBD2. The V gene end was trimmed by 8 bases and the J gene end by 7 bases; junction bases not matched to a gene: 8. The CDR3 extends over 16 amino acids. CDR1 is SNHLY, CDR2 FYNNEI, per germline. The CDR3 sequence is CASSRSGLAGGGELFF. CDR3 DNA sequence: TGTGCCAGCTCAAGATCGGGACTAGCGGGAGGCGGGGAGCTGTTTTTT.

The rearrangement joins TRBV24-1 to TRBJ2-1; 8 nucleotides match TRBD2. The CDR3 has 18 residues. Germline V gene lookup returns CDR1 KGHDR and CDR2 SFDVKD. Trimming took 4 bases from V and 2 from J; bases not matched to a gene: 12. CDR3 nucleotides: TGTGCCACCAGTGACCGACACCCTTCTAGCGGGCCCTACAATGAGCAGTTCTTC. Amino acid sequence: CATSDRHPSSGPYNEQFF.

The J gene is TRBJ1-1, the V gene TRBV11-2, with TRBD1 as a possible D gene (6 bases). Germline V gene data show CDR1 as SGHAT and CDR2 as FQNNGV. The CDR3 covers 13 residues. Trimming pared 4 bases from V and 4 bases from J, leaving 10 bases between. CDR3 amino acids: CASSSGQSTEAFF. As DNA, the CDR3 is TGTGCCAGCAGCTCGGGACAATCCACTGAAGCTTTCTTT.

The chain is built from TRBV9 and TRBJ2-2; 9 nucleotides agree with TRBD2. The CDR3 totals 17 residues. CDR1 and CDR2 (germline): SGDLS, YYNGEE. J lost 3 bases, V lost 2 bases, and 8 bases had no gene match. CDR3 region: CASSVSLAGFHTGELFF. CDR3 coding DNA: TGTGCCAGCAGCGTGAGTCTAGCGGGATTTCACACCGGGGAGCTGTTTTTT.

The gene calls are TRBV7-2 and TRBJ2-6; no firm D call. The V and J ends lost 2 bases and 0 bases respectively, with 11 bases between them. Germline values: CDR1 SGHTA, CDR2 FQGNSA. The CDR3 has 17 amino acids. CDR3: CASSLIGPDSGANVLTF. DNA of the CDR3: TGTGCCAGCAGCTTAATAGGTCCTGACTCTGGGGCCAACGTCCTGACTTTC.

This chain joins TRBV4-3 and TRBJ2-7; D is perhaps TRBD1 (5 bases). V was pared by 0 bases and J by 9 bases, with 9 bases between. The CDR3 length is 12 residues. The germline V gene encodes CDR1 LGHNA and CDR2 YSLEER. CDR3 bases: TGCGCCAGCAGCCAAGACCAGGGAAGGCAGTACTTC. This encodes CASSQDQGRQYF.

In DNA, the CDR3 is TGTGCCAGCAGTTACAAAGAGGGATCTTCTGAAGCTTTCTTT. Translation gives CASSYKEGSSEAFF. This chain uses TRBV6-5 with TRBJ1-1; D gene uncertain. The CDR3 covers 14 residues. Trimming left V 2 bases short and J 6 bases short, with 13 bases between. The germline V gene encodes CDR1 MNHEY and CDR2 SVGAGI.

V usage is TRBV24-1 and J usage is TRBJ2-4, with 14 bases identical to TRBD2. Losses at the gene ends were 9 bases for V and 4 bases for J; bases not matched to a gene: 4. The CDR3 is 15 residues long. Germline V gene sequence: CDR1 KGHDR, CDR2 SFDVKD. The DNA of the CDR3 is TGTGCCACCCAGGGACTAGCGGGAGAGAAAAACATTCAGTACTTC. It specifies CATQGLAGEKNIQYF.

The J gene is TRBJ2-7, the V gene TRBV4-2; 11 positions match TRBD2. Germline assignment: CDR1 LGHNA and CDR2 YNFKEQ. The CDR3 has 15 residues. Unmatched junction bases numbered 3, after V lost 2 bases and J lost 3 bases. The CDR3 sequence: CASSQTSGRVYEQYF. CDR3 coding DNA: TGTGCCAGCAGCCAAACTAGCGGGAGAGTCTACGAGCAGTACTTC.

This chain connects TRBV4-1 to TRBJ1-5; 8 positions agree with TRBD1. This CDR3 contains 15 residues. From germline, CDR1 is MGHRA and CDR2 YSYEKL. Trimming at V came to 0 bases and at J to 6 bases, leaving 4 bases not matched to a gene. This CDR3 reads CASSQEDRVIQPQHF. The CDR3 DNA reads TGCGCCAGCAGCCAAGAGGACAGGGTAATTCAGCCCCAGCATTTT.

This chain links TRBV4-3 with TRBJ2-7; D call uncertain. CDR3 length equals 15 residues. Germline-derived CDR1 and CDR2 are LGHNA and YSLEER. The V end was cut by 4 bases, the J end by 5 bases, with 18 bases between. For the CDR3, the DNA is TGCGCCAGCAGCCGTTCTCGCCAGGTCGGCAACGAGCAGTACTTC. This gives the protein CASSRSRQVGNEQYF.

As to this clone: Likely a read error: the CDR3 ends without its conserved phenylalanine or tryptophan. The DNA is omitted, as the CDR3 cannot be located on it reliably, and the CDR3 follows TCRdb's listing. V usage is TRBV28 and J usage is TRBJ1-4. Germline V lookup: CDR1 MDHEN, CDR2 SYDVKM. Ends included, the CDR3 has 11 residues. The CDR3 reads CASSFGRLLFL.

The CDR3 loop is CASSSPISAGSGNTIYF. CDR3 bases: TGTGCCAGCAGCTCTCCCATAAGTGCAGGCTCTGGAAACACCATATATTTT. The chain carries TRBV7-6 and TRBJ1-3; D gene unclear. The V end was cut by 4 bases, the J end by 0 bases, with 16 bases between. Germline loops: CDR1 SGHVS, CDR2 FNYEAQ. CDR3 length equals 17 residues.

The chain links TRBV6-4 to TRBJ2-1, with 15 nucleotides matching TRBD2. Trimming took 6 bases from V and 9 from J; bases not matched to a gene: 12. The germline V gene encodes CDR1 MRHNA and CDR2 SNTAGT. There are 17 residues in the CDR3. The CDR3 protein is CASSEEGLAGGPLEQFF. CDR3 sequence (DNA): TGTGCCAGCAGCGAAGAAGGACTAGCGGGAGGGCCTCTTGAGCAGTTCTTC.

V is TRBV7-2 and J is TRBJ1-3; 8 bases map to TRBD1. Trimming removed 2 bases from V and 3 bases from J; junction bases left unmatched: 3. The CDR3 contains 15 residues. Germline V gene data show CDR1 as SGHTA and CDR2 as FQGNSA. CDR3 protein: CASSLSGGLGNTIYF. In DNA form, the CDR3 reads TGTGCCAGCAGCTTATCAGGGGGCCTTGGAAACACCATATATTTT.

The chain couples TRBV19 to TRBJ1-2; no clear D. CDR3 length: 13 amino acids. V lost 8 bases to trimming and J lost 7 bases, with 17 bases between them. Germline loops: CDR1 LNHDA, CDR2 SQIVND (reference sequence). The chain's CDR3 is CASLQRESSGYTF. In DNA, the CDR3 is TGTGCCAGTCTCCAGAGGGAGTCTAGTGGCTACACCTTC.

In this sample, this clone turned up once. The identical CDR3 is also encoded by other nucleotide sequences in the sample. This rearrangement joins TRBV7-6 to TRBJ2-7; D is possibly TRBD1 or TRBD2 (5 bases each). The germline CDR1 and CDR2 sequences are SGHVS and FNYEAQ. The V end lost 1 base, the J end lost 4 bases, and 8 bases lay between the germline ends. The CDR3 length is 13 residues. CDR3 coding DNA: TGTGCCAGCAGCTTAGGAGGGACGTACGAGCAGTACTTC. This encodes CASSLGGTYEQYF.